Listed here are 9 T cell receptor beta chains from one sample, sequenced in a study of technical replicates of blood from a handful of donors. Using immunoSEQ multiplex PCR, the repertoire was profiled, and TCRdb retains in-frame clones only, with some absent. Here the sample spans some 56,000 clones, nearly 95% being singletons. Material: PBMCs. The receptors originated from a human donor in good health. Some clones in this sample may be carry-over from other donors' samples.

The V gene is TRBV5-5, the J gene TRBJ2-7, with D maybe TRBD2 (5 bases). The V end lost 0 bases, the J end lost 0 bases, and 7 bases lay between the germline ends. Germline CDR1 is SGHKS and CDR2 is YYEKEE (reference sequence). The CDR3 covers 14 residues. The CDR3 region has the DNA TGTGCCAGCAGCTTGGCCGGGATCTCCTACGAGCAGTACTTC. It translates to CASSLAGISYEQYF.

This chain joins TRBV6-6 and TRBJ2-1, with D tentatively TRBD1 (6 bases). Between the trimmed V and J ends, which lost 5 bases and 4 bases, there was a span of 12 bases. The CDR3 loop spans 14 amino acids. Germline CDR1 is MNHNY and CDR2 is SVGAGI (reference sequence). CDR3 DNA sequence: TGTGCCAGCAGTCCGCGTACAGGGTACAATGAGCAGTTCTTC. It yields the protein CASSPRTGYNEQFF.

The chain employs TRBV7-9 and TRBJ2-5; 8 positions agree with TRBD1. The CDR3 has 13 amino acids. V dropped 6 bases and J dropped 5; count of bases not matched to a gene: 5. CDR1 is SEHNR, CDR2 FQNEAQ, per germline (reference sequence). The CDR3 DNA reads TGTGCCAGCAGTCGCGGACAGGGTGAGACCCAGTACTTC. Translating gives CASSRGQGETQYF.

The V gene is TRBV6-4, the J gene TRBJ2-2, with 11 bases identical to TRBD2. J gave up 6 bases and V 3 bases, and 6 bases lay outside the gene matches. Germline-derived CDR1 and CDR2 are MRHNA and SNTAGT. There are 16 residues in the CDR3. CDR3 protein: CASSEDSGGAAGELFF. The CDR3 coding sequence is TGTGCCAGCAGTGAAGATAGCGGGGGGGCCGCCGGGGAGCTGTTTTTT.

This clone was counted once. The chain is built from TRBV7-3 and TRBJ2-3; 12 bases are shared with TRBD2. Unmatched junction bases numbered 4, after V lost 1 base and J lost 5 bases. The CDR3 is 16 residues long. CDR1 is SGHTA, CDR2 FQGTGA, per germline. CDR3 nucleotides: TGTGCCAGCAGCTTAAGCCTAGCGGGGGGGCTAGATACGCAGTATTTT. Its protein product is CASSLSLAGGLDTQYF.

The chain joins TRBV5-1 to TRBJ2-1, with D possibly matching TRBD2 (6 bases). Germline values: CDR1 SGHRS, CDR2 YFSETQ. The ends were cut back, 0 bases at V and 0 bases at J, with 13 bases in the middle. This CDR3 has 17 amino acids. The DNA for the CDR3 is TGCGCCAGCAGCTTGGTCGCGGGGACGAGCTCCTACAATGAGCAGTTCTTC. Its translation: CASSLVAGTSSYNEQFF.

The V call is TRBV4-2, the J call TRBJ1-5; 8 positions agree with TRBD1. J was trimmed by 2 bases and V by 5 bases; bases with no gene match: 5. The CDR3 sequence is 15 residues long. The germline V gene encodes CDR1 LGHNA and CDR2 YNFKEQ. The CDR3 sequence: CASSFRGQGNQPQHF. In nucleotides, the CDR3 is TGTGCCAGCAGCTTTAGGGGACAGGGCAATCAGCCCCAGCATTTT.

For the CDR3, the DNA is TGTGCCAGCAGTGAACTAGCGGGGGGGCCAGATACGCAGTATTTT. As protein: CASSELAGGPDTQYF. The chain couples TRBV6-1 to TRBJ2-3; the match to TRBD2 covers 12 bases. V trimming: 2 bases; J trimming: 4 bases; junction bases outside the gene matches: 1. Germline V gene data show CDR1 as MNHNS and CDR2 as SASEGT. The CDR3 is 15 amino acids.

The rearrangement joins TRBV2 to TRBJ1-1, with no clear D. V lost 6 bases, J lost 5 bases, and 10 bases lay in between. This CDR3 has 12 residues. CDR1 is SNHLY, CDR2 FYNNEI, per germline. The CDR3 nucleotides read TGTGCCAGCAGCCACTTCAGGACTGAAGCTTTCTTT. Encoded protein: CASSHFRTEAFF.